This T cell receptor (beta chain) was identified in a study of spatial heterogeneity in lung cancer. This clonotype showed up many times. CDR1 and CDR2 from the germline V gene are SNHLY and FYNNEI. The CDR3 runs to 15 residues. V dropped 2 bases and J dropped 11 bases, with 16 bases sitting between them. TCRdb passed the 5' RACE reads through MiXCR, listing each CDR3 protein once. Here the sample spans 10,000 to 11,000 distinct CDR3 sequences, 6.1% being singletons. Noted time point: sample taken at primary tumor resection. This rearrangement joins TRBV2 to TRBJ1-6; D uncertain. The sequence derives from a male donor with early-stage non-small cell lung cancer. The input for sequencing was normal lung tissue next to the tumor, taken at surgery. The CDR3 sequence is CASSELEGPRAPLHF. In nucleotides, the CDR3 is TGTGCCAGCAGTGAATTAGAGGGTCCGCGGGCACCCCTCCACTTT. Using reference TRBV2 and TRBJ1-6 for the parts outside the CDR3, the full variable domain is EPEVTQTPSHQVTQMGQEVILRCVPISNHLYFYWYRQILGQKVEFLVSFYNNEISEKSEIFDDQFSVERPDGSNFTLKIRSTKLEDSAMYFCASSELEGPRAPLHFGNGTRLTVT.